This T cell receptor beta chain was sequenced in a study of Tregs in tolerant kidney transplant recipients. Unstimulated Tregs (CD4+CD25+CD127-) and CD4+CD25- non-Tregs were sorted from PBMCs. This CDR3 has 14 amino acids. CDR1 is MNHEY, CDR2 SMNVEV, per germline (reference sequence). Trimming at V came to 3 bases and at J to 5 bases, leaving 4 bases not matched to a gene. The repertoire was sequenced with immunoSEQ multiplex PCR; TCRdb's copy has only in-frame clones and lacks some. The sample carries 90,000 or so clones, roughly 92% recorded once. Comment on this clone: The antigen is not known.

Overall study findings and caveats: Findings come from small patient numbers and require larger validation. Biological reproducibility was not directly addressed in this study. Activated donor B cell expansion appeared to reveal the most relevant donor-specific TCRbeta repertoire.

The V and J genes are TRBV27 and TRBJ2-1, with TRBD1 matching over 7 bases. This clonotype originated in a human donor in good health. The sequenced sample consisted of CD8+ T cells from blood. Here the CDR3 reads CASSFVGQNNEQFF. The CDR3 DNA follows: TGTGCCAGCAGTTTCGTGGGACAGAACAATGAGCAGTTCTTC.